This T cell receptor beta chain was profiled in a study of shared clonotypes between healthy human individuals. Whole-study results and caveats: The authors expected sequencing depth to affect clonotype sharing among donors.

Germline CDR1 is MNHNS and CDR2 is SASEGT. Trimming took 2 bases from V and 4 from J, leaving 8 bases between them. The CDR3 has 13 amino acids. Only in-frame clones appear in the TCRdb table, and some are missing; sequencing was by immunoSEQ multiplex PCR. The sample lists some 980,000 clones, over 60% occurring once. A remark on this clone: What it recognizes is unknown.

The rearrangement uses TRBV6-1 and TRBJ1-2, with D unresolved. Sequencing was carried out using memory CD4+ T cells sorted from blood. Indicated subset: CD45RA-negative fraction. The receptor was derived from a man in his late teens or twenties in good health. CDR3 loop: CASSEHPSYGYTF. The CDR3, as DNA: TGTGCCAGCAGTGAACATCCCAGCTATGGCTACACCTTC.